The subject of this entry is one T cell receptor (beta chain). Profiling relied on immunoSEQ multiplex PCR, and the TCRdb table lists in-frame clones only, not all of them. The data hold some 10,000 clones, with about 80% observed a single time. V shed 5 bases and J 9 bases; nucleotides not matched to a gene: 4. Germline values: CDR1 SGHVS, CDR2 FNYEAQ. The CDR3 has 14 amino acids. Treatment reported: randomized to nivolumab then ipilimumab (arm A) or the reverse (arm B). None of the patients previously received DNA-damaging chemotherapy. Live CD3+CD8+ CD19− CD56− cells were sorted from PBMCs. The sample belongs to a study of sequential checkpoint blockade in melanoma. Study information: After both sequences, patients received maintenance nivolumab.

V and J are TRBV7-6 and TRBJ2-1, with 13 bases lining up with TRBD2. The TCR comes from a human donor with melanoma. This specimen was CD8+ T cells sorted from blood (inferred from file names), taken from a patient given nivolumab and ipilimumab in sequence. The CDR3 loop reads CASSLRLAGGEQFF. DNA of the CDR3: TGTGCCAGCAGCCTCCGACTAGCGGGAGGTGAGCAGTTCTTC.